Each of the 21 T cell receptor beta chains below was sequenced from the same sample in a study of a mutant IDH1 vaccine in newly diagnosed glioma. Libraries were prepared by immunoSEQ multiplex PCR; TCRdb keeps only in-frame clonotypes and omits some of them. Counted here are 45,000 to 65,000 clones, roughly 80% occurring once; the ten biggest clones make up approximately 3.3%. These TCRs are of unknown antigen specificity. Time point denoted: week 5, during vaccination. The investigators gave 300 ug of mutant IDH1 20-mer peptide in each vaccine dose, together with topical imiquimod. The specimen comprised PBMCs, sampled from a glioma patient whose treatment included an IDH1 peptide vaccine. The receptors derive from a woman younger than 35 with glioma. Some clones in this sample may be carry-over from other donors' samples.

This chain joins TRBV6-5 and TRBJ2-7, with TRBD1 matching over 11 bases. This CDR3 region has 14 residues. Trimming took 4 bases from V and 4 from J; bases not matched to a gene: 3. Germline CDR1 reads MNHEY; CDR2 reads SVGAGI. CDR3 region: CASSSGTGGYEQYF. In DNA, the CDR3 is TGTGCCAGCAGTTCCGGGACAGGGGGGTACGAGCAGTACTTC.

This clone came up once. The chain couples TRBV7-9 to TRBJ1-1; D is ambiguous. The CDR3 totals 12 residues. Trimming pared 0 bases from V and 7 bases from J, leaving 6 bases between. CDR1 is SEHNR and CDR2 is FQNEAQ in the germline V gene (reference sequence). The CDR3 loop is CASSLAGSEAFF. The CDR3 region has the DNA TGTGCCAGCAGCTTAGCTGGTAGTGAAGCTTTCTTT.

The chain couples TRBV10-3 to TRBJ1-4, with D perhaps TRBD1 (5 bases). V lost 10 bases and J 2 bases, leaving 11 bases between the germline ends. Germline V gene sequence: CDR1 ENHRY, CDR2 SYGVKD. The CDR3 is 13 residues long. CDR3 sequence reads: CATSGTTNEKLFF. Written as DNA, the CDR3 is TGTGCCACTTCCGGGACCACTAATGAAAAACTGTTTTTT.

The V and J genes are TRBV7-8 and TRBJ2-7; the D gene is possibly TRBD1 (6 bases). Germline-derived CDR1 and CDR2 are SGHVS and FQNEAQ. Trimming left V 5 bases short and J 3 bases short, with 14 bases between. The CDR3 is 14 amino acids. This chain's CDR3 is CASSLPQGHYEQYF. The CDR3 DNA sequence: TGTGCCAGCAGCCTACCACAGGGACACTACGAGCAGTACTTC. Combining the CDR3 with reference TRBV7-8 and TRBJ2-7 gives the whole variable domain GAGVSQSPRYKVAKRGQDVALRCDPISGHVSLFWYQQALGQGPEFLTYFQNEAQLDKSGLPSDRFFAERPEGSVSTLKIQRTQQEDSAVYLCASSLPQGHYEQYFGPGTRLTVT.

V and J are TRBV5-6 and TRBJ1-2; 7 positions match TRBD1. The CDR3 runs to 15 residues. The V segment lost 0 bases and the J segment 7 bases; nucleotides outside the gene matches: 9. Germline V lookup: CDR1 SGHDT, CDR2 YYEEEE. The CDR3: CASSLGMTGRIGYTF. The CDR3 DNA sequence: TGTGCCAGCAGCTTGGGAATGACAGGGCGGATTGGCTACACCTTC. The full variable domain, its missing parts supplied by reference TRBV5-6 and TRBJ1-2, is DAGVTQSPTHLIKTRGQQVTLRCSPKSGHDTVSWYQQALGQGPQFIFQYYEEEERQRGNFPDRFSGHQFPNYSSELNVNALLLGDSALYLCASSLGMTGRIGYTFGSGTRLTVV.

J is TRBJ2-7 and V is TRBV13, with D tentatively TRBD1 or TRBD2 (6 bases each). V was clipped by 5 bases and J by 6 bases, with 17 bases between them. This CDR3 is 14 amino acids long. Germline V CDR1 and CDR2: PRHDT, FYEKMQ (reference sequence). CDR3 DNA sequence: TGTGCCAGCAGCCGAGGGGGGCTGAAGGGCGAGCAGTACTTC. Its translation: CASSRGGLKGEQYF.

J is TRBJ2-1 and V is TRBV7-9; perhaps TRBD1 as D (6 bases). Germline V lookup: CDR1 SEHNR, CDR2 FQNEAQ (reference sequence). This CDR3 region has 14 residues. V lost 4 bases to trimming and J lost 7 bases, with 14 bases between them. CDR3 amino acids: CASSSGEWGNEQFF. The DNA of the CDR3 is TGTGCCAGCAGCTCAGGGGAGTGGGGTAATGAGCAGTTCTTC.

The chain couples TRBV7-9 to TRBJ1-1; D gene ambiguous. In germline, CDR1 is SEHNR, CDR2 FQNEAQ (reference sequence). V dropped 1 base and J dropped 5 bases, with 11 bases sitting between them. The CDR3 consists of 14 residues. CDR3 amino acids: CASSLGSVRTEAFF. As DNA, the CDR3 is TGTGCCAGCAGCTTAGGGAGCGTTAGGACTGAAGCTTTCTTT.

The gene calls are TRBV6-1 and TRBJ1-4; D gene unclear. This CDR3 has 15 amino acids. Trimming cost V 9 bases and J 6 bases, with 20 bases left between them. Germline V gene data show CDR1 as MNHNS and CDR2 as SASEGT. CDR3 bases: TGTGCCAGTGATTCAGTCCGGACTGCTCATGAAAAACTGTTTTTT. Protein product: CASDSVRTAHEKLFF.

This chain uses TRBV29-1 with TRBJ1-2; a possible D gene is TRBD1 (6 bases). The V gene lost 4 bases and the J gene lost 4 bases, with 13 bases spanning the gap. CDR1 is SQVTM and CDR2 is ANQGSEA in the germline V gene. CDR3 length: 13 residues. This CDR3 reads CSVAGGGSYGYTF. As DNA, the CDR3 is TGCAGCGTTGCGGGGGGGGGCAGCTATGGCTACACCTTC.

This sequence joins TRBV9 and TRBJ1-1; no reliable D call. This CDR3 is built from 13 residues. V gave up 4 bases and J gave up 3 bases, with 10 bases separating them. CDR1 and CDR2 from the germline V gene are SGDLS and YYNGEE. CDR3 sequence: CASSPGEYTEAFF. In nucleotides, the CDR3 is TGTGCCAGCAGCCCCGGGGAGTACACTGAAGCTTTCTTT.

This clone has a single count. The chain is built from TRBV7-8 and TRBJ2-7, with a possible D match to TRBD2 (6 bases). Germline assignment: CDR1 SGHVS and CDR2 FQNEAQ. V was clipped by 5 bases and J by 1 base, with 15 bases between them. CDR3 length: 15 residues. The CDR3 reads CASSPAGGVSYEQYF. The CDR3 region has the DNA TGTGCCAGCAGCCCAGCGGGCGGAGTGTCCTACGAGCAGTACTTC.

This clone is a singleton in its sample. The chain combines TRBV5-4 with TRBJ1-1; a possible D gene is TRBD1 (5 bases). The CDR3 extends over 16 amino acids. V gave up 2 bases and J gave up 2 bases, with 16 bases separating them. Germline CDR1 and CDR2: SGHNT and YYREEE (reference sequence). The chain's CDR3 is CASSFPGTVSNTEAFF. CDR3 nucleotide sequence: TGTGCCAGCAGCTTCCCCGGGACGGTGTCTAACACTGAAGCTTTCTTT.

This rearrangement joins TRBV5-1 to TRBJ1-4, with D perhaps matching TRBD1 (6 bases). Germline CDR1 reads SGHRS; CDR2 reads YFSETQ. V lost 0 bases to trimming and J lost 6 bases, with 9 bases between them. This CDR3 has 14 residues. DNA of the CDR3: TGCGCCAGCAGCTTGGACAGGGCGGATGAAAAACTGTTTTTT. It translates to CASSLDRADEKLFF.

This chain connects TRBV4-2 to TRBJ2-3, with D possibly TRBD2 on 6 matching bases. The germline V and J ends were trimmed by 2 bases and 6 bases, with 9 bases remaining between them. From germline, CDR1 is LGHNA and CDR2 YNFKEQ. This CDR3 is built from 13 residues. CDR3 protein: CASSQTSRDTQYF. In DNA form, the CDR3 reads TGTGCCAGCAGCCAAACTAGCCGTGATACGCAGTATTTT.

The chain combines TRBV30 with TRBJ2-7; D possibly corresponds to TRBD2 (5 bases). The length of the CDR3 is 11 residues. CDR1 and CDR2 (germline): GTSNPN, SVGIG (reference sequence). This CDR3 is CSRETSYEQYF. The CDR3 nucleotides are TGTTCGAGGGAGACCTCCTACGAGCAGTACTTC.

This clone is a singleton in its sample. This chain joins TRBV7-8 and TRBJ2-4; 7 nucleotides align to TRBD1. V was pared by 5 bases and J by 0 bases, with 13 bases of the junction left unmatched. The CDR3 contains 18 residues. The germline gives CDR1 SGHVS, CDR2 FQNEAQ. The CDR3 bases are TGTGCCAGCAGCCGATTCGAGCGGACAGGACTAGCCAAAAACATTCAGTACTTC. Encoded protein: CASSRFERTGLAKNIQYF. Variable domain in full (rest from reference TRBV7-8 and TRBJ2-4): GAGVSQSPRYKVAKRGQDVALRCDPISGHVSLFWYQQALGQGPEFLTYFQNEAQLDKSGLPSDRFFAERPEGSVSTLKIQRTQQEDSAVYLCASSRFERTGLAKNIQYFGAGTRLSVL.

The gene calls are TRBV9 and TRBJ1-1; TRBD1 matches at 8 bases. J gave up 0 bases and V 3 bases, and 7 bases lay outside the gene matches. This CDR3 has 16 amino acids. Germline V gene lookup returns CDR1 SGDLS and CDR2 YYNGEE. For the CDR3, the DNA is TGTGCCAGCAGCGCCCAACGGGACAGGATGAACACTGAAGCTTTCTTT. It translates to CASSAQRDRMNTEAFF.

The rearrangement joins TRBV19 to TRBJ1-2; no clear D gene. Germline loops: CDR1 LNHDA, CDR2 SQIVND (reference sequence). The CDR3 covers 14 residues. V gave up 3 bases and J gave up 6 bases, with 14 bases separating them. The CDR3 region is CASSMFGGLDGYTF. Here the CDR3 DNA reads TGTGCCAGTAGTATGTTTGGAGGGCTCGATGGCTACACCTTC.

The chain has TRBV15 and TRBJ2-2; TRBD2 is a possible D gene (5 bases). The CDR3 extends over 16 amino acids. V shed 1 base and J shed 10 bases, with 19 bases lying between them. CDR1 is LNHNV, CDR2 YYDKDF, per germline (reference sequence). The CDR3 region has the DNA TGTGCCACCAGCAGAGTCCTCTCCCTAGCCGCTTCGGAGCTGTTTTTT. Protein sequence: CATSRVLSLAASELFF.

The chain links TRBV5-4 to TRBJ1-1; D unclear. Germline loops: CDR1 SGHNT, CDR2 YYREEE (reference sequence). Trimming took off 4 bases at V and 2 bases at J, with 3 bases between the two ends. The CDR3 loop spans 11 amino acids. The CDR3 sequence: CASSENTEAFF. CDR3 nucleotide sequence: TGTGCCAGCAGCGAAAACACTGAAGCTTTCTTT. Using reference TRBV5-4 and TRBJ1-1 for the parts outside the CDR3, the full variable domain is ETGVTQSPTHLIKTRGQQVTLRCSSQSGHNTVSWYQQALGQGPQFIFQYYREEENGRGNFPPRFSGLQFPNYSSELNVNALELDDSALYLCASSENTEAFFGQGTRLTVV.